This T cell receptor (beta chain) is drawn from a study of preoperative IRX-2 immunotherapy in early breast cancer. Treatment described: preoperative locoregional IRX-2 cytokine immunotherapy. Samples came from a phase Ib trial of preoperative locoregional IRX-2 cytokine immunotherapy. Only in-frame clones appear in the TCRdb table, and some are missing; sequencing was by immunoSEQ multiplex PCR. The data contain 60,000 or so clones, roughly 95% of them singletons. The receptor's source is a human donor with breast cancer. Collection took place from a patient treated with IRX-2 immunotherapy.

The CDR3 DNA sequence: TGTGCCAGCAGCTTAGCGCACCCCAACTATGGCTACACCTTC. It is translated as CASSLAHPNYGYTF. The chain recombines TRBV7-8 with TRBJ1-2, with D unresolved. V lost 0 bases to trimming and J lost 2 bases, with 7 bases between them. Per germline, CDR1 SGHVS and CDR2 FQNEAQ. This CDR3 has 14 amino acids.